Listed here is a single T cell receptor beta chain. The junction differs from germline at one of its ends, possibly a read error. The data are from a study of tumor-infiltrating lymphocytes in oesophageal squamous cell carcinoma. This CDR3 has 15 amino acids. Germline V lookup: CDR1 SGHTA, CDR2 FQGNSA. TCRdb fed the PCR reads into MiXCR, producing one record per CDR3 protein. The sample consists of 15,000 to 20,000 distinct CDR3 sequences, around 38% of them appearing once. The receptor was isolated from a male donor with esophageal squamous cell carcinoma. The rearrangement links TRBV7-2 to TRBJ2-7; the D gene could be TRBD1 or TRBD2 (7 bases each). The sequenced sample was normal esophageal tissue next to the tumor. The CDR3 bases are TGTGCCAGCAGCTTAGAGGGCAGGGGGGGATCACCCCTCCACTTC. Protein: CASSLEGRGGSPLHF.